This T cell receptor beta chain was obtained from a study of T cells after yellow fever vaccination. Study as a whole: Fractions low in cell number were prepared with SMART-Seq v4 Ultra Low Input. Overall study findings and caveats: The secondary response showed a weaker magnitude and a faster peak, day 5 versus 15.

UMIs and a universal primer site were added when TCR cDNA was made by 5'RACE template switching. Using its own MiXCR run on the 5' RACE reads, TCRdb lists one record per CDR3 protein. The sample records hundreds of thousands of distinct CDR3 sequences, around 5.3% being singletons. Regarding this clonotype: Its antigen is currently unknown.

The CDR3 has 13 amino acids. Deletions cut 0 bases from V and 5 bases from J, with 6 bases between. The germline gives CDR1 SGDLS, CDR2 YYNGEE. The sequence was collected from a man between 18 and 29 years old who received the YFV17D yellow fever vaccine. The chain uses TRBV9 and TRBJ1-5; no reliable D call. The starting material was CD4+ T cells sorted from PBMCs, obtained on the day of the yellow fever booster vaccination. The CDR3 loop reads CASSVDVHQPQHF. In nucleotides, the CDR3 is TGTGCCAGCAGCGTAGACGTCCATCAGCCCCAGCATTTT.